This T cell receptor beta chain is drawn from a study of metastatic and nonmetastatic thyroid tumors. Turning to the study itself: Repertoires of blood and of tissue (tumor or nodule) from malignant and benign thyroid patients were compared.

Study-level points and caveats: Significantly greater TCR beta diversity was reportedly found in malignant thyroid tumors than in benign nodules (in blood and tumor).

No treatment of any kind had been given to any patient before thyroid surgery. Germline CDR1 MRHNA, CDR2 SNTAGT. Deletions cut 0 bases from V and 7 bases from J, with 4 bases between. This CDR3 has 13 amino acids. Original methodology: What underpinned the distant-metastasis classifier for papillary thyroid cancer was the set of CDR3 differences across clinicopathological groups. TCRdb recomputed clones from the PCR reads via MiXCR. TCRdb, not the original authors, processed these V and J calls. Here the sample spans some 8,000 clones, around 43% being singletons. In regard to this clone: No antigen is known for it.

The V call is TRBV6-4, the J call TRBJ1-6; no reliable D call. This TCR came from a male donor with papillary thyroid cancer or a benign thyroid nodule (not recorded which). Some clones in this sample may be carry-over from other donors' samples. Source material: tumor tissue. CDR3 nucleotides: TGTGCCAGCAGTGACTCAGAAAATTCACCCCTCCACTTT. Protein: CASSDSENSPLHF.